This TCR beta chain originates from a study of blood T cells in healthy people across ages. This clonotype was counted only a few times. Its antigen is not known. Study-level points and caveats: Whereas aged donors had fewer naive CD4+ cells, long-lived donors had more of them and higher diversity.

Germline CDR1 ENHRY, CDR2 SYGVKD. CDR3 size: 12 residues. Deletions cut 10 bases from V and 0 bases from J, with 9 bases between. Through a sample-barcoded 5' primer and a J-beta primer mix, a second PCR was run for roughly 6 to 11 cycles. TCRdb re-called the 5' RACE reads with MiXCR, one entry per CDR3 protein. Here the sample spans roughly 680,000 distinct CDR3 sequences, 45% to 50% being singletons. This chain links TRBV10-3 with TRBJ2-5; a weak D match, TRBD2 (6 bases). This clonotype was sampled from an older woman in good health. Sequencing input: blood. DNA of the CDR3: TGTGCCACCGGGACTCACCAAGAGACCCAGTACTTC. It translates to CATGTHQETQYF.